The rows below give T cell receptor beta chains drawn from one sample of a study of blood T cell repertoires in COVID-19. The repertoire was sequenced with immunoSEQ multiplex PCR; TCRdb's copy has only in-frame clones and lacks some. The profile covers 60,000 to 80,000 clones, with around 88% appearing a single time and approximately 6.4% taken by the ten largest. Sequenced sample: peripheral blood. All receptors derive from a woman aged 70-85 years with acute or convalescent COVID-19. The CDR3 runs from the conserved cysteine through the conserved F or W.

J gene | CDR3 length | V gene | CDR3 protein
TRBJ2-3 | 19 | TRBV19 | CASSHRGTGGGGKVHTQYF
TRBJ1-6 | 15 | TRBV2 | CASSDPGQSNSPLHF
TRBJ1-6 | 15 | TRBV27 | CASSLPRDRDSPLHF
TRBJ2-7 | 13 | TRBV9 | CASSVGGGLEQYF
TRBJ1-1 | 14 | TRBV28 | CASSLIRTASEAFF
TRBJ1-5 | 20 | TRBV7-8 | CASSLPRTGGAFGWNQPQHF
TRBJ1-2 | 15 | TRBV10-3 | CAISESSRANYGYTF
TRBJ1-2 | 15 | TRBV7-3 | CASSPFPGQAYGYTF
TRBJ2-7 | 15 | TRBV6-2/TRBV6-3 | CASSSSGTLIYEQYF
TRBJ2-2 | 17 | TRBV28 | CASSNLGTGGPTGELFF
TRBJ1-2 | 16 | TRBV4-1 | CASSQPQDRGFQGYTF
TRBJ1-3 | 15 | TRBV7-8 | CASSLAGGSGNTIYF
TRBJ2-7 | 13 | TRBV15 | CATSRDRGYEQYF
TRBJ1-2 | 13 | TRBV15 | CATSREGGNGYTF
TRBJ2-7 | 14 | TRBV6-6 | CASTPGTGTYEQYF
TRBJ1-1 | 16 | TRBV6-6 | CASSYIIGQGKTEAFF
TRBJ2-7 | 14 | TRBV6-5 | CASNRDRPFYEQYF
TRBJ2-5 | 13 | TRBV18 | CASSHEVGETQYF
TRBJ2-2 | 17 | TRBV5-4 | CASSLDGEDIYTGELFF
TRBJ1-1 | 13 | TRBV6-5 | CASKVGQGAEAFF
TRBJ1-1 | 16 | TRBV3-1/TRBV3-2 | CASSYGNLIMNTEAFF
TRBJ2-1 | 16 | TRBV19 | CASSIVASGSYNEQFF
TRBJ1-1 | 13 | TRBV5-4 | CASSPTGDTEAFF
TRBJ2-6 | 18 | TRBV7-9 | CASSPLTASFSGANVLTF
TRBJ2-2 | 14 | TRBV9 | CASSPTGNTGELFF
TRBJ1-3 | 13 | TRBV12-3/TRBV12-4 | CASVTIAGNTIYF
TRBJ1-4 | 15 | TRBV7-8 | CASSFRQGNNEKLFF
TRBJ1-2 | 15 | TRBV5-4 | CASSSRVDGNYGYTF
TRBJ2-1 | 17 | TRBV10-3 | CAIRGAWVLTGYNEQFF
TRBJ2-1 | 11 | TRBV6-5 | CASSQGFEQFF
TRBJ2-1 | 16 | TRBV4-2 | CASSQGSSGSYNEQFF
TRBJ2-2 | 15 | TRBV9 | CTSSVAGQGSGELFF
TRBJ2-2 | 15 | TRBV6-6 | CASSSVIGDTGELFF
TRBJ2-5 | 13 | TRBV28 | CASSRGNQETQYF
TRBJ1-5 | 17 | TRBV10-2 | CASTGTGGGGWNQPQHF
TRBJ1-2 | 16 | TRBV11-2 | CASSRGQALFNYGYTF
TRBJ2-3 | 16 | TRBV4-1 | CASSQEPGGAADTQYF
TRBJ1-5 | 15 | TRBV2 | CASSSDSGGNQPQHF
TRBJ1-6 | 15 | TRBV9 | CASSDTGGLNSPLHF
TRBJ2-1 | 13 | TRBV29-1 | CSANPRINSGQFF
TRBJ1-1 | 13 | TRBV28 | CATLLQVHTEAFF
TRBJ2-2 | 16 | TRBV24-1 | CATSGGRAHRTGELFF